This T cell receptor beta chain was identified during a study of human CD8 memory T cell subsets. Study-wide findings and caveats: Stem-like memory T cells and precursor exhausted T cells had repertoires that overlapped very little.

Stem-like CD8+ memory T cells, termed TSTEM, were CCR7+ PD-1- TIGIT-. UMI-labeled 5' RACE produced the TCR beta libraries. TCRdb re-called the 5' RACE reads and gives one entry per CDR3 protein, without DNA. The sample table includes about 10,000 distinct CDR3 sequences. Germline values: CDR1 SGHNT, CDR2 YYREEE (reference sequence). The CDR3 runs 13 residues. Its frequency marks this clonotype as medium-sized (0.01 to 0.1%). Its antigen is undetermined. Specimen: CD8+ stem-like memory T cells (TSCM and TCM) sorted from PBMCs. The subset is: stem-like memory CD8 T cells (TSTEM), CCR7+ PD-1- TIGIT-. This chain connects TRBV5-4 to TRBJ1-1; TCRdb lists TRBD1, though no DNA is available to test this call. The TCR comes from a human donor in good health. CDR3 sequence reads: CASSSGTPNEAFF.